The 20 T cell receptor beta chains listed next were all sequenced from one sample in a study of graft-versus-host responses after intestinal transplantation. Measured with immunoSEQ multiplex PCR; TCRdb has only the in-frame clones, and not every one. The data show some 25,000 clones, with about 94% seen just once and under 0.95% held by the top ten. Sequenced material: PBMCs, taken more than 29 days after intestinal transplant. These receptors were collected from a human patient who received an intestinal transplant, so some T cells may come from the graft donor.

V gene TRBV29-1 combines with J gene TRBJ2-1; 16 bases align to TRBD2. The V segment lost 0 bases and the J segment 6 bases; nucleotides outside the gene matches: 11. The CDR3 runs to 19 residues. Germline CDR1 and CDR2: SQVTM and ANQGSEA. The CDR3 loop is CSVEDKPGTSGGALNEQFF. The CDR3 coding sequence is TGCAGCGTTGAAGATAAACCCGGGACTAGCGGGGGGGCTCTCAATGAGCAGTTCTTC.

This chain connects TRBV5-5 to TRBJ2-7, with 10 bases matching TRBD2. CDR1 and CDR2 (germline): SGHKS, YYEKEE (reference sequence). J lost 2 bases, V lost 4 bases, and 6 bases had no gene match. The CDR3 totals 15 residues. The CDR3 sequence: CASSTVLAGAYEQYF. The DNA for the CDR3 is TGTGCCAGCAGCACGGTTCTAGCGGGGGCCTACGAGCAGTACTTC.

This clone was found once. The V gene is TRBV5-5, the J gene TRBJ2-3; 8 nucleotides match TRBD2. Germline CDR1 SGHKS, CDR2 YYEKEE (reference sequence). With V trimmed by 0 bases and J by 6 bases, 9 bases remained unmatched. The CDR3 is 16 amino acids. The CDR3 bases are TGTGCCAGCAGCTTGGCGTTGTCTAGCGGGTGGGATACGCAGTATTTT. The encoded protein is CASSLALSSGWDTQYF.

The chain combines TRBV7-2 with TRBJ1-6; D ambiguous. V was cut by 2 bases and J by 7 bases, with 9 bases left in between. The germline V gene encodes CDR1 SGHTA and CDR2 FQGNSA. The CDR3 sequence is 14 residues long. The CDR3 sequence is CASSLLAENSPLHF. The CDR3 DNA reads TGTGCCAGCAGCTTATTGGCGGAGAATTCACCCCTCCACTTT.

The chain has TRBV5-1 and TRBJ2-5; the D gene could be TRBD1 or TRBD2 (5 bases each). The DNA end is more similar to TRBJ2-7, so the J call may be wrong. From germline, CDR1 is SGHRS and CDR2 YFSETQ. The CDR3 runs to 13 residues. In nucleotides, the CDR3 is TGCGCCAGCAGCACCGGGACCGATTACGAGCAGTACTTC. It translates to CASSTGTDYEQYF.

This CDR3 reads CASSAGTTEAFF. Here the CDR3 DNA reads TGTGCCAGCAGTGCAGGGACCACTGAAGCTTTCTTT. The chain links TRBV6-5 to TRBJ1-1, with TRBD1 as a possible D gene (5 bases). The germline CDR1 and CDR2 sequences are MNHEY and SVGAGI. The CDR3 covers 12 residues. V was pared by 5 bases and J by 4 bases, with 8 bases between.

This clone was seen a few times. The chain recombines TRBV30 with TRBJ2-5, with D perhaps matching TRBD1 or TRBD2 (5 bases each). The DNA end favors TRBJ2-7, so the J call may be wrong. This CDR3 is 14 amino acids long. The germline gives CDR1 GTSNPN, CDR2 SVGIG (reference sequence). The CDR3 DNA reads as TGTGCCTGGAGGGACACCTTCCGGGGTACCGAGCAGTACTTC. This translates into CAWRDTFRGTEQYF.

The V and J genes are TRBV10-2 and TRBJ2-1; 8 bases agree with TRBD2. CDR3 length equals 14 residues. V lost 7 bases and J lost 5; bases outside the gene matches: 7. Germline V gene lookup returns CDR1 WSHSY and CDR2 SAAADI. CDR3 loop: CASTFGGGDNEQFF. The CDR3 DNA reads TGCGCCAGCACGTTCGGGGGGGGCGACAATGAGCAGTTCTTC.

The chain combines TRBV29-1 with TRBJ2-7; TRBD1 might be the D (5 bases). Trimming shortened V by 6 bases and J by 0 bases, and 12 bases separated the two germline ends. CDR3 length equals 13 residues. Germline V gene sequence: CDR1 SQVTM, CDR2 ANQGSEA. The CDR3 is CSVQGPSSYEQYF. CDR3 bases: TGCAGCGTGCAGGGCCCTAGCTCCTACGAGCAGTACTTC.

The CDR3 spells CASSQYRGRDQETQYF. In nucleotides, the CDR3 is TGCGCCAGCAGCCAATACAGGGGGCGCGATCAAGAGACCCAGTACTTC. The J gene is TRBJ2-5, the V gene TRBV4-1, with 9 bases fitting TRBD1. The germline gives CDR1 MGHRA, CDR2 YSYEKL. Trimming took 2 bases from V and 2 from J; bases not matched to a gene: 6. This CDR3 has 16 residues.

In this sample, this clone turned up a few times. The CDR3 bases are TGTGCCAGCAGCTTCAGGGTCGCCACAGATACGCAGTATTTT. Translation: CASSFRVATDTQYF. The rearrangement joins TRBV5-8 to TRBJ2-3; a possible D gene is TRBD1 (5 bases). There are 14 residues in the CDR3. CDR1 SGHTS and CDR2 YDEGEE come from the germline V gene. V was pared by 2 bases and J by 2 bases, with 9 bases between.

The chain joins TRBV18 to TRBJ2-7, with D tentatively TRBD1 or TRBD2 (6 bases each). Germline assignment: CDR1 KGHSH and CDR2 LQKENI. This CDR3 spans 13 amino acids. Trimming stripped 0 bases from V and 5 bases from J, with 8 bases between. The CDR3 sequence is CASSPPGGHEQYF. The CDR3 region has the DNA TGTGCCAGCTCACCACCGGGGGGCCACGAGCAGTACTTC.

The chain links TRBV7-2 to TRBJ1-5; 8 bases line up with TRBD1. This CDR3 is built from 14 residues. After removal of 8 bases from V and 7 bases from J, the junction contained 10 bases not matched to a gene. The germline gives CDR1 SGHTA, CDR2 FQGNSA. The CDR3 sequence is CASGRQGARQPQHF. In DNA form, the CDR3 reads TGTGCCAGCGGCCGCCAGGGGGCTAGACAGCCCCAGCATTTT. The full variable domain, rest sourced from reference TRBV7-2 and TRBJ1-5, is GAGVSQSPSNKVTEKGKDVELRCDPISGHTALYWYRQSLGQGLEFLIYFQGNSAPDKSGLPSDRFSAERTGGSVSTLTIQRTQQEDSAVYLCASGRQGARQPQHFGDGTRLSIL.

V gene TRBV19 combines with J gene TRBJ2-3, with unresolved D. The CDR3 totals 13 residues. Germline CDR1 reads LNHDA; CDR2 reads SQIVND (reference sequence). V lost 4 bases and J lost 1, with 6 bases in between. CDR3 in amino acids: CASSTTGTDTQYF. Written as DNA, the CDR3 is TGTGCCAGTAGTACCACGGGCACAGATACGCAGTATTTT.

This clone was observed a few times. The CDR3 loop reads CASSFGTGELFF. In nucleotides, the CDR3 is TGTGCCAGCAGCTTTGGGACCGGGGAGCTGTTTTTT. V and J are TRBV7-9 and TRBJ2-2; D not certain. Trimming took 3 bases from V and 5 from J, leaving 4 bases between them. The CDR3 is 12 amino acids. The germline V gene has CDR1 SEHNR and CDR2 FQNEAQ (reference sequence).

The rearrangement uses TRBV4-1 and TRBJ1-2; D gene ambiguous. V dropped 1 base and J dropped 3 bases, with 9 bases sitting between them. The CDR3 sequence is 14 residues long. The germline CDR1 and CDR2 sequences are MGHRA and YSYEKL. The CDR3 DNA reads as TGCGCCAGCAGCCAAGCTCGGGGAGACTATGGCTACACCTTC. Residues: CASSQARGDYGYTF.

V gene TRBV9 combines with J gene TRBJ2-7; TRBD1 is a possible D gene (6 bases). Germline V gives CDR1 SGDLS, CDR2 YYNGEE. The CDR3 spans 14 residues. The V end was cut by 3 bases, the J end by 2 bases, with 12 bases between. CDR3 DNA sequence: TGTGCCAGCAGCGACCGGGACACAACCTACGAGCAGTACTTC. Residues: CASSDRDTTYEQYF. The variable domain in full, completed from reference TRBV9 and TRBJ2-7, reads DSGVTQTPKHLITATGQRVTLRCSPRSGDLSVYWYQQSLDQGLQFLIQYYNGEERAKGNILERFSAQQFPDLHSELNLSSLELGDSALYFCASSDRDTTYEQYFGPGTRLTVT.

DNA of the CDR3: TGCGCCAGCAGCCAAACCGCCCACTACGAGCAGTACTTC. Amino acid sequence: CASSQTAHYEQYF. The chain recombines TRBV4-1 with TRBJ2-7; the D is unclear. With 2 bases removed from V and 3 bases from J, the gap between germline ends came to 8 bases. Per the germline V gene, CDR1 is MGHRA and CDR2 is YSYEKL. The CDR3 loop spans 13 amino acids.

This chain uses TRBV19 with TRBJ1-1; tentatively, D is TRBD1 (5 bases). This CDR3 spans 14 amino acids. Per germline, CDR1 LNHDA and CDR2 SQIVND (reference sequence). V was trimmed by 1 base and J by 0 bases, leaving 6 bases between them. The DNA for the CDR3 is TGTGCCAGTAGTATAGGACAGCTGAACACTGAAGCTTTCTTT. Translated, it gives CASSIGQLNTEAFF.

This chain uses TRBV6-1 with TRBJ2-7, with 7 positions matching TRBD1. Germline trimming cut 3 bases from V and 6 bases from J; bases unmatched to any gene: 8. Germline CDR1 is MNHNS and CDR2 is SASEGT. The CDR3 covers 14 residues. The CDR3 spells CASSDRWTGLEQYF. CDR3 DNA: TGTGCCAGCAGTGACCGATGGACAGGTCTCGAGCAGTACTTC.